A selection of T cell receptor beta chains follows, all from one sample in a study of cytomegalovirus exposure and HLA in healthy donors. Method: immunoSEQ multiplex PCR; TCRdb's copy keeps in-frame clones and lacks some. The table lists 200,000 to 300,000 clones, roughly 87% of them singletons. Sample: PBMCs. The receptor set was obtained from a woman aged 40 to 50 in good health and CMV-seropositive. Both conserved end residues are part of each CDR3. The order of the fields is clone size, J gene, D gene, CDR3 length, V gene, CDR3 DNA, CDR3 protein. The D gene is left open where the match is weak. Expanded clones get a size class; other rows say once, few or many, or leave the size out.

clone_size: few
j_call: TRBJ1-1
d_call: TRBD1
cdr3_length: 14
v_call: TRBV4-3
cdr3_nt: TGCGCCAGCAGCCAAGATTGGGGAGGACAGGGAGCTTTCTTT
cdr3_aa: CASSQDWGGQGAFF

clone_size: NA
j_call: TRBJ2-7
d_call: TRBD1
cdr3_length: 15
v_call: TRBV4-3
cdr3_nt: TGCGCCAGCAGCCGAGTACACAGGGGTTACCACGAGCAGTACTTC
cdr3_aa: CASSRVHRGYHEQYF

clone_size: NA
j_call: TRBJ2-1
d_call: TRBD2
cdr3_length: 19
v_call: TRBV27
cdr3_nt: TGTGCCAGCAGTGGGAGTTTAGGGACTAGCGGGAACTCCTACAATGAGCAGTTCTTC
cdr3_aa: CASSGSLGTSGNSYNEQFF

clone_size: NA
j_call: TRBJ1-1
d_call: TRBD1
cdr3_length: 15
v_call: TRBV27
cdr3_nt: TGTGCCAGCAGTTCCATTTCCGGGACAGGGAGGAAAGCTTTCTTT
cdr3_aa: CASSSISGTGRKAFF

clone_size: NA
j_call: TRBJ2-3
d_call: TRBD2
cdr3_length: 16
v_call: TRBV6-6
cdr3_nt: TGTGCCAGCAGCCCGCCGGGACTAGCGGGAGGAGATACGCAGTATTTT
cdr3_aa: CASSPPGLAGGDTQYF

clone_size: few
j_call: TRBJ2-7
d_call: NA
cdr3_length: 14
v_call: TRBV5-1
cdr3_nt: TGCGCCAGCAGCTTGGTTGGGGGGAGCAACGAGCAGTACTTC
cdr3_aa: CASSLVGGSNEQYF

clone_size: once
j_call: TRBJ2-1
d_call: NA
cdr3_length: 17
v_call: TRBV5-1
cdr3_nt: TGCGCCAGCAGTCTATCCGCCGGGACTCGCATCTACAATGAGCAGTTCTTC
cdr3_aa: CASSLSAGTRIYNEQFF

clone_size: NA
j_call: TRBJ1-1
d_call: TRBD1
cdr3_length: 17
v_call: TRBV4-3
cdr3_nt: TGCGCCAGCAGCCAAGGTAGGGACAGGTCTCTGAACACTGAAGCTTTCTTT
cdr3_aa: CASSQGRDRSLNTEAFF

clone_size: few
j_call: TRBJ2-5
d_call: NA
cdr3_length: 16
v_call: TRBV6-6
cdr3_nt: TGTGCCAGCACCCCTAGCAATGGCCAGTGGGGAGAGACCCAGTACTTC
cdr3_aa: CASTPSNGQWGETQYF

clone_size: NA
j_call: TRBJ2-7
d_call: NA
cdr3_length: 18
v_call: TRBV2
cdr3_nt: TGTGCCAGATCCTGGTCAGGGCTTTCGAGGCGGGGACCCTACGAGCAGTACTTC
cdr3_aa: CARSWSGLSRRGPYEQYF

clone_size: few
j_call: TRBJ2-7
d_call: TRBD1
cdr3_length: 15
v_call: TRBV5-1
cdr3_nt: TGCGCCAGCATCCTGACAGGGCCTTTCTCCTACGAGCAGTACTTC
cdr3_aa: CASILTGPFSYEQYF

clone_size: NA
j_call: TRBJ2-7
d_call: TRBD2
cdr3_length: 17
v_call: TRBV7-2
cdr3_nt: TGTGCCAGCAGCTTAGATGAAACTAGCGGACATCTTTACGAGCAGTACTTC
cdr3_aa: CASSLDETSGHLYEQYF

clone_size: NA
j_call: TRBJ1-1
d_call: NA
cdr3_length: 10
v_call: TRBV11-2
cdr3_nt: TGTGCCTCGAAACAGAACGAAGCTTTCTTT
cdr3_aa: CASKQNEAFF

clone_size: NA
j_call: TRBJ1-5
d_call: NA
cdr3_length: 14
v_call: TRBV9
cdr3_nt: TGTGCCAGCAGCGTAGCAGGAATCGGTAAGCCCCAGCATTTT
cdr3_aa: CASSVAGIGKPQHF

clone_size: NA
j_call: TRBJ2-4
d_call: NA
cdr3_length: 12
v_call: TRBV6-5
cdr3_nt: TGTGCCAGCAGTCAGGGGAGAAACATTCAGTACTTC
cdr3_aa: CASSQGRNIQYF

clone_size: NA
j_call: TRBJ2-1
d_call: TRBD2
cdr3_length: 16
v_call: TRBV18
cdr3_nt: TGTGCCAGCTCAAGGTCAGTTGGGACTAGACTAGATGAGCAGTTCTTC
cdr3_aa: CASSRSVGTRLDEQFF

clone_size: NA
j_call: TRBJ1-1
d_call: NA
cdr3_length: 16
v_call: TRBV12-5
cdr3_nt: TGTGCTAGTGGGTTCGCCCCCGGGGAGATGAACACTGAAGCTTTCTTT
cdr3_aa: CASGFAPGEMNTEAFF

clone_size: NA
j_call: TRBJ1-5
d_call: NA
cdr3_length: 15
v_call: TRBV19
cdr3_nt: TGTGCCAGTAGTATTGGAGGACAGTCCAATCAGCCCCAGCATTTT
cdr3_aa: CASSIGGQSNQPQHF

clone_size: NA
j_call: TRBJ1-3
d_call: TRBD1
cdr3_length: 17
v_call: TRBV14
cdr3_nt: TGTGCCAGCTGGGACAGGGAGTCCCTCTGGGCTGGAAACACCATATATTTT
cdr3_aa: CASWDRESLWAGNTIYF

clone_size: once
j_call: TRBJ1-2
d_call: NA
cdr3_length: 17
v_call: TRBV4-2
cdr3_nt: TGTGCCAGCAGCCAAGATTTTTCAACAGCCCTGTATTATGGCTACACCTTC
cdr3_aa: CASSQDFSTALYYGYTF

clone_size: NA
j_call: TRBJ1-1
d_call: NA
cdr3_length: 13
v_call: TRBV30
cdr3_nt: TGTGCCTGGAGCGGGGGAGCTAACACTGAAGCTTTCTTT
cdr3_aa: CAWSGGANTEAFF

clone_size: NA
j_call: TRBJ1-1
d_call: NA
cdr3_length: 13
v_call: TRBV5-8
cdr3_nt: TGTGCCAGCAGGGTTGACAGGAACACTGAAGCTTTCTTT
cdr3_aa: CASRVDRNTEAFF

clone_size: once
j_call: TRBJ1-2
d_call: TRBD1
cdr3_length: 15
v_call: TRBV28
cdr3_nt: TGTGCCAGCGGTCCGCCGACAGGGGCCCGCTATGGCTACACCTTC
cdr3_aa: CASGPPTGARYGYTF

clone_size: NA
j_call: TRBJ2-1
d_call: TRBD2
cdr3_length: 15
v_call: TRBV19
cdr3_nt: TGTGCCAGTAGTATAGAGCCAGCGGGAGTTGGGGAGCAGTTCTTC
cdr3_aa: CASSIEPAGVGEQFF

clone_size: NA
j_call: TRBJ1-3
d_call: NA
cdr3_length: 12
v_call: TRBV7-2
cdr3_nt: TGTGCCAGCAGCCACGCCATAGACACCATATATTTT
cdr3_aa: CASSHAIDTIYF

clone_size: NA
j_call: TRBJ2-2
d_call: TRBD2
cdr3_length: 15
v_call: TRBV7-9
cdr3_nt: TGTGCCAGCAGCAGACTAGCGACGAACACCGGGGAGCTGTTTTTT
cdr3_aa: CASSRLATNTGELFF

clone_size: NA
j_call: TRBJ1-1
d_call: TRBD1
cdr3_length: 15
v_call: TRBV5-4
cdr3_nt: TGTGCCAGCAGATTAGAACAGGGGCTGAACACTGAAGCTTTCTTT
cdr3_aa: CASRLEQGLNTEAFF

clone_size: NA
j_call: TRBJ1-2
d_call: TRBD1
cdr3_length: 14
v_call: TRBV15
cdr3_nt: TGTGCCACCAGCAGTTGGGACAGTAACTATGGCTACACCTTC
cdr3_aa: CATSSWDSNYGYTF

clone_size: NA
j_call: TRBJ2-3
d_call: NA
cdr3_length: 14
v_call: TRBV7-9
cdr3_nt: TGTGCCAGCAGCCCAGGGGCCAGCACAGATACGCAGTATTTT
cdr3_aa: CASSPGASTDTQYF

clone_size: once
j_call: TRBJ1-6
d_call: TRBD1
cdr3_length: 17
v_call: TRBV30
cdr3_nt: TGTGCCGTAATCTCCGAGGACAGGGAATGGTATAATTCACCCCTCCACTTT
cdr3_aa: CAVISEDREWYNSPLHF

clone_size: NA
j_call: TRBJ2-2
d_call: NA
cdr3_length: 14
v_call: TRBV7-2
cdr3_nt: TGTGCCAGCAGCCTCCACTCGAACACCGGGGAGCTGTTTTTT
cdr3_aa: CASSLHSNTGELFF

clone_size: NA
j_call: TRBJ2-7
d_call: NA
cdr3_length: 13
v_call: TRBV27
cdr3_nt: TGTGCCAGCAGTTATACACCAACCTACGAGCAGTACTTC
cdr3_aa: CASSYTPTYEQYF

clone_size: NA
j_call: TRBJ1-2
d_call: NA
cdr3_length: 14
v_call: TRBV7-9
cdr3_nt: TGTTCCAGCAGCTTGAGGGAATCGGACTATGGCTACACCTTC
cdr3_aa: CSSSLRESDYGYTF

clone_size: NA
j_call: TRBJ2-7
d_call: NA
cdr3_length: 13
v_call: TRBV19
cdr3_nt: TGTGCCAGTAGTATTGCGGTTGGCGGCGAGCAGTACTTC
cdr3_aa: CASSIAVGGEQYF

clone_size: NA
j_call: TRBJ2-7
d_call: NA
cdr3_length: 15
v_call: TRBV29-1
cdr3_nt: TGCAGCGTCGTAAAAATGGGGGGTTCCTCCTACGAGCAGTACTTC
cdr3_aa: CSVVKMGGSSYEQYF

clone_size: NA
j_call: TRBJ2-2
d_call: TRBD2
cdr3_length: 16
v_call: TRBV5-1
cdr3_nt: TGCGCCAGCAGCTTACTAGCGGGAGGGAACACCGGGGAGCTGTTTTTT
cdr3_aa: CASSLLAGGNTGELFF

clone_size: NA
j_call: TRBJ2-2
d_call: NA
cdr3_length: 17
v_call: TRBV5-1
cdr3_nt: TGCGCCAGCAGCTTGGGGCGAGGAAGAGGTGGCACCGGGGAGCTGTTTTTT
cdr3_aa: CASSLGRGRGGTGELFF

clone_size: NA
j_call: TRBJ1-2
d_call: NA
cdr3_length: 13
v_call: TRBV19
cdr3_nt: TGTGCCAGTAGTATCGGCAGGATCTATGGCTACACCTTC
cdr3_aa: CASSIGRIYGYTF

clone_size: NA
j_call: TRBJ2-3
d_call: TRBD2
cdr3_length: 17
v_call: TRBV5-4
cdr3_nt: TGTGCCAGCAGCCCGGGACTAGCGGGGACTAGCACAGATACGCAGTATTTT
cdr3_aa: CASSPGLAGTSTDTQYF

clone_size: NA
j_call: TRBJ2-7
d_call: NA
cdr3_length: 15
v_call: TRBV4-3
cdr3_nt: TGCGCCAGCAGCCAAGGAAGCGCGGGGACCTACGAGCAGTACTTC
cdr3_aa: CASSQGSAGTYEQYF

clone_size: NA
j_call: TRBJ2-7
d_call: NA
cdr3_length: 13
v_call: TRBV5-1
cdr3_nt: TGCGCCAGCAGCTTGGGGACACTCTACGAGCAGTACTTC
cdr3_aa: CASSLGTLYEQYF

clone_size: NA
j_call: TRBJ1-2
d_call: NA
cdr3_length: 15
v_call: TRBV30
cdr3_nt: TGTGCCTGGAGTCGGGAGGCCTTACCTAACTATGGCTACACCTTC
cdr3_aa: CAWSREALPNYGYTF

clone_size: NA
j_call: TRBJ2-7
d_call: TRBD2
cdr3_length: 15
v_call: TRBV5-1
cdr3_nt: TGCGCCAGCAGCTTCCGTGGGACTAGAAGGGACGAGCAGTACTTC
cdr3_aa: CASSFRGTRRDEQYF

clone_size: NA
j_call: TRBJ2-1
d_call: NA
cdr3_length: 16
v_call: TRBV5-1
cdr3_nt: TGCGCCAGCAGCTTGGCTTACCCGGAGAACGCCAATGAGCAGTTCTTC
cdr3_aa: CASSLAYPENANEQFF

clone_size: once
j_call: TRBJ2-7
d_call: TRBD2
cdr3_length: 15
v_call: TRBV10-1
cdr3_nt: TGCGCCAGCAGCAGGGGGACTAGCGGAGGCTACGAGCAGTACTTC
cdr3_aa: CASSRGTSGGYEQYF